The clone carrying this TCR beta chain was detected once. Clones were read by immunoSEQ multiplex PCR, and TCRdb kept only the in-frame ones, dropping some. The data hold 80,000 or so clones, with roughly nine tenths observed a single time. This record belongs to a study of T cell changes during pregnancy in multiple sclerosis. The germline V gene has CDR1 SGHKS and CDR2 YYEKEE (reference sequence). The CDR3 totals 20 residues. V lost 4 bases and J lost 2, with 29 bases in between. The chain is built from TRBV5-5 and TRBJ2-3; D is perhaps TRBD2 (6 bases). The sample was peripheral blood, taken before pregnancy. This TCR was sampled from a female donor with multiple sclerosis, enrolled in a pregnancy study. CDR3 in DNA: TGTGCCAGCAGCCGTCTTCCGGAGGGGCTTAGCGGATCTATCACAGATACGCAGTATTTT. Amino acid sequence: CASSRLPEGLSGSITDTQYF.